Each of the 24 T cell receptor beta chains below was sequenced from the same sample in a study of T cells in Graves' hyperthyroidism and ophthalmopathy. From RNA transcripts, TCR beta CDR3 regions were amplified. The TCR CDR3 was amplified in a first-round RT-PCR using the HTBI primer set. TCRdb redid the calling of the multiplex PCR reads with MiXCR, one entry per CDR3 protein. The table has hundreds of thousands of distinct CDR3 sequences, approximately 15% seen once; the top ten hold around 23%. The specimen sequenced was blood. These receptors were taken from a woman aged 25-40 years with Graves' hyperthyroidism.

This clonotype has a count of ten or more. The rearrangement joins TRBV28 to TRBJ2-1; 9 bases line up with TRBD2. After removal of 5 bases from V and 8 bases from J, the junction contained 4 bases not matched to a gene. Germline assignment: CDR1 MDHEN and CDR2 SYDVKM. CDR3 length equals 13 residues. In DNA, the CDR3 is TGTGCCAGCAGTCTTAGCGGGAGTGATGAGCAGTTCTTC. Its protein is CASSLSGSDEQFF.

V and J are TRBV19 and TRBJ1-3; unclear D gene. With 8 bases removed from V and 0 bases from J, the gap between germline ends came to 20 bases. Per the germline V gene, CDR1 is LNHDA and CDR2 is SQIVND (reference sequence). The CDR3 runs to 17 residues. The CDR3 loop is CASQTIGRTSSGNTIYF. DNA for the CDR3: TGTGCCAGTCAAACAATAGGACGGACGAGCTCTGGAAACACCATATATTTT.

This clonotype was recorded at least ten times. This sequence joins TRBV20-1 and TRBJ1-1; weak D call: TRBD1 (6 bases). The V end lost 4 bases, the J end lost 1 base, and 13 bases lay between the germline ends. CDR1 and CDR2 (germline): DFQATT, SNEGSKA (reference sequence). This CDR3 spans 14 amino acids. CDR3 in amino acids: CSAINRVENTEAFF. The CDR3 bases are TGCAGTGCTATAAACAGGGTGGAGAACACTGAAGCTTTCTTT.

This clonotype was counted ten times or more. The rearrangement links TRBV28 to TRBJ1-5; D is uncertain. The CDR3 contains 13 residues. Germline values: CDR1 MDHEN, CDR2 SYDVKM. The V end was cut by 3 bases, the J end by 4 bases, with 7 bases between. CDR3 sequence reads: CASSFAPNQPQHF. CDR3 in DNA: TGTGCCAGCAGTTTTGCGCCGAATCAGCCCCAGCATTTT.

This clonotype was seen ten or more times. The chain recombines TRBV25-1 with TRBJ2-5; D gene ambiguous. The CDR3 totals 15 residues. Deletions cut 2 bases from V and 0 bases from J, with 10 bases between. Germline CDR1 is MGHDK and CDR2 is SYGVNS. CDR3 in DNA: TGTGCCAGCAGTGAAACAACGTATTACCAAGAGACCCAGTACTTC. The encoded protein is CASSETTYYQETQYF.

The V gene is TRBV7-9, the J gene TRBJ1-1; D is perhaps TRBD1 (5 bases). Germline V gives CDR1 SEHNR, CDR2 FQNEAQ (reference sequence). The length of the CDR3 is 11 residues. The germline V and J ends were trimmed by 10 bases and 4 bases, with 10 bases remaining between them. CDR3 sequence reads: CAILGATEAFF. The CDR3 bases are TGTGCCATCCTCGGGGCCACTGAAGCTTTCTTT.

At least ten counts were recorded for this clonotype. The gene calls are TRBV29-1 and TRBJ2-3, with 10 bases lining up with TRBD1. Germline assignment: CDR1 SQVTM and CDR2 ANQGSEA. The CDR3 runs 12 residues. V lost 7 bases and J lost 4; bases outside the gene matches: 2. CDR3 sequence: CSDGTGADTQYF. The CDR3 DNA sequence: TGCAGCGACGGGACAGGGGCAGATACGCAGTATTTT.

This sequence joins TRBV2 and TRBJ1-5; D unclear. CDR1 and CDR2 (germline): SNHLY, FYNNEI. Trimming cost V 6 bases and J 4 bases, with 7 bases left between them. The CDR3 sequence is 12 residues long. CDR3 in amino acids: CASRNTNQPQHF. The CDR3 DNA reads as TGTGCCAGCAGGAACACGAATCAGCCCCAGCATTTT.

Many counts were recorded for this clonotype. The chain joins TRBV4-3 to TRBJ2-1; no clear D. Trimming took off 0 bases at V and 4 bases at J, with 7 bases between the two ends. The CDR3 covers 14 residues. Germline assignment: CDR1 LGHNA and CDR2 YSLEER. The CDR3 loop reads CASSQDTRYNEQFF. The CDR3 region has the DNA TGCGCCAGCAGCCAAGATACTCGGTACAATGAGCAGTTCTTC.

The chain couples TRBV27 to TRBJ1-2; 11 bases line up with TRBD1. Trimming took 5 bases from V and 6 from J; bases not matched to a gene: 8. The germline gives CDR1 MNHEY, CDR2 SMNVEV (reference sequence). There are 15 residues in the CDR3. The CDR3 coding sequence is TGTGCCAGCAGTCCATGGACAGGGGGCGCAGATGGCTACACCTTC. It is translated as CASSPWTGGADGYTF.

Many counts were recorded for this clonotype. The rearrangement joins TRBV11-2 to TRBJ1-1, with 7 bases fitting TRBD1. CDR3 length: 17 residues. From germline, CDR1 is SGHAT and CDR2 FQNNGV. The J segment lost 6 bases and the V segment lost 2 bases, leaving 15 bases of the junction unmatched. The CDR3 is CASSLPIRQGPGPEAFF. The CDR3, as DNA: TGTGCCAGCAGCTTACCCATCCGACAGGGCCCGGGACCTGAAGCTTTCTTT.

This clonotype showed up many times. This chain connects TRBV20-1 to TRBJ2-3; D possibly matches TRBD1 or TRBD2 (5 bases each). The ends were cut back, 5 bases at V and 4 bases at J, with 22 bases in the middle. The CDR3 consists of 16 residues. Germline CDR1 is DFQATT and CDR2 is SNEGSKA (reference sequence). As DNA, the CDR3 is TGCAGTGCTCCGGGACCCCACAGAGGGAAAGCAGATACGCAGTATTTT. It yields the protein CSAPGPHRGKADTQYF.

This clonotype was seen repeatedly, ten times or more. The genes are TRBV13 and TRBJ2-7; D gene uncertain. CDR3 size: 13 residues. Germline V gene sequence: CDR1 PRHDT, CDR2 FYEKMQ (reference sequence). Trimming removed 5 bases from V and 2 bases from J, with 10 bases in between. The CDR3 nucleotides are TGTGCCAGCAGCCCCCCGAGAGCCTACGAGCAGTACTTC. Encoded protein: CASSPPRAYEQYF.

This clonotype was detected ten times or more. This chain joins TRBV6-2 or TRBV6-3 and TRBJ2-1, with TRBD2 matching over 8 bases. Germline CDR1 MNHEY, CDR2 SVGEGT. There are 15 residues in the CDR3. V shed 6 bases, J shed 4 bases, and the junction held 8 bases outside the gene matches. This CDR3 reads CASSQDGRAYNEQFF. Written as DNA, the CDR3 is TGTGCCAGCAGCCAGGACGGGAGGGCGTACAATGAGCAGTTCTTC.

This clonotype was observed at least ten times. V and J are TRBV29-1 and TRBJ1-3, with 8 nucleotides matching TRBD1. The length of the CDR3 is 17 residues. With 4 bases clipped from V and 3 bases from J, the junction kept 14 bases outside the gene matches. Germline V gene sequence: CDR1 SQVTM, CDR2 ANQGSEA. The DNA for the CDR3 is TGCAGCGTTGGAGGACAGGGTACCCCTGGGTATGGAAACACCATATATTTT. Encoded protein: CSVGGQGTPGYGNTIYF.

This clonotype was found many times. The chain employs TRBV20-1 and TRBJ1-4; perhaps TRBD1 as D (5 bases). This CDR3 comprises 14 residues. Deletions cut 6 bases from V and 3 bases from J, with 14 bases between. Germline values: CDR1 DFQATT, CDR2 SNEGSKA (reference sequence). CDR3 protein: CSAPGGAANEKLFF. The CDR3 DNA is TGCAGTGCACCGGGGGGTGCAGCTAATGAAAAACTGTTTTTT.

The chain links TRBV7-9 to TRBJ2-7, with TRBD1 as a possible D gene (6 bases). The germline V gene has CDR1 SEHNR and CDR2 FQNEAQ (reference sequence). V dropped 5 bases and J dropped 5 bases, with 16 bases sitting between them. The CDR3 extends over 14 amino acids. The DNA for the CDR3 is TGTGCCAGCAGCCCAGGGGCCGGGTTCAACGAGCAGTACTTC. Encoded protein: CASSPGAGFNEQYF. Complete variable domain (other parts from reference TRBV7-9 and TRBJ2-7): DTGVSQNPRHKITKRGQNVTFRCDPISEHNRLYWYRQTLGQGPEFLTYFQNEAQLEKSRLLSDRFSAERPKGSFSTLEIQRTEQGDSAMYLCASSPGAGFNEQYFGPGTRLTVT.

The rearrangement links TRBV11-2 to TRBJ2-7, with D possibly TRBD2 on 5 matching bases. Trimming stripped 7 bases from V and 2 bases from J, with 15 bases between. CDR1 is SGHAT, CDR2 FQNNGV, per germline. The CDR3 extends over 14 amino acids. The CDR3, as DNA: TGTGCCAGCACACATACGGGAAGACCCTACGAGCAGTACTTC. Amino acid sequence: CASTHTGRPYEQYF.

This clonotype showed up just a few times. J is TRBJ2-7 and V is TRBV20-1; perhaps TRBD2 as D (7 bases). V was trimmed by 3 bases and J by 6 bases, leaving 18 bases between them. The CDR3 covers 14 residues. The V gene's germline CDR1 is DFQATT and CDR2 SNEGSKA (reference sequence). This chain's CDR3 is CSAREGGSRLEQYF. The CDR3 DNA reads TGCAGTGCTAGGGAGGGGGGGTCTCGGCTCGAGCAGTACTTC.

This clonotype has a single count. At one boundary the junction diverges from the germline segment, which might be a read error. The chain employs TRBV20-1 and TRBJ2-2; D tentatively fits TRBD1 or TRBD2 (5 bases each). This CDR3 contains 18 residues. Germline CDR1 and CDR2: DFQATT and SNEGSKA (reference sequence). DNA of the CDR3: TGCAGTGCTCTTAGCCATTCCGGGCTCGGGGCCAACACCGGGGAGCTGTTGTTT. It is translated as CSALSHSGLGANTGELLF.

The CDR3 spells CATSRPRGQTGNTIYF. As DNA, the CDR3 is TGTGCCACCAGCAGACCCCGGGGACAGACGGGAAACACCATATATTTT. This rearrangement joins TRBV15 to TRBJ1-3; TRBD1 matches 7 bases. This CDR3 contains 16 residues. The junction had 8 bases not matched to a gene; V was cut back by 2 bases and J by 4 bases. The germline CDR1 and CDR2 sequences are LNHNV and YYDKDF (reference sequence). Full variable domain (rest looked up from reference TRBV15 and TRBJ1-3): DAMVIQNPRYQVTQFGKPVTLSCSQTLNHNVMYWYQQKSSQAPKLLFHYYDKDFNNEADTPDNFQSRRPNTSFCFLDIRSPGLGDTAMYLCATSRPRGQTGNTIYFGEGSWLTVV.

A single count supports this clonotype. The gene calls are TRBV7-9 and TRBJ1-4; D is perhaps TRBD1 (6 bases). V lost 1 base and J lost 4, with 13 bases in between. Germline lookup yields CDR1 SEHNR and CDR2 FQNEAQ (reference sequence). The CDR3 loop spans 16 amino acids. The CDR3 here is CASSLGRTDLNEKLFF. In DNA form, the CDR3 reads TGTGCCAGCAGCTTAGGGCGGACAGATCTTAATGAAAAACTGTTTTTT.

This clonotype came up a few times. V is TRBV20-1 and J is TRBJ2-1; a possible D gene is TRBD2 (6 bases). V was shortened by 0 bases and J by 9 bases, with 18 bases between the two germline ends. CDR1 is DFQATT, CDR2 SNEGSKA, per germline (reference sequence). This CDR3 has 15 residues. The CDR3 here is CSARDPQRVVGEQFF. In DNA, the CDR3 is TGCAGTGCTAGAGATCCCCAGCGGGTAGTGGGTGAGCAGTTCTTC.

This clonotype was observed a few times. This chain connects TRBV6-1 to TRBJ2-2; perhaps TRBD1 as D (5 bases). V dropped 3 bases and J dropped 8 bases, with 16 bases sitting between them. Germline V gene data show CDR1 as MNHNS and CDR2 as SASEGT. The CDR3 is made up of 15 amino acids. In DNA form, the CDR3 reads TGTGCCAGCAGTGAGGCAGCCAGGGTGCCGGGGGAGCTGTTTTTT. This gives the protein CASSEAARVPGELFF.